This T cell receptor (beta chain) was sequenced during a study of T cells in Graves' hyperthyroidism and ophthalmopathy (dated by TCRdb to between 2018 and 2021). Turning to the overall study: Peripheral blood was collected at initial diagnosis, before any treatment. To identify TCR V-J signatures that set the groups apart, the researchers used a discovery cohort of about a hundred patients, made up of 40 to 45 with Graves' ophthalmopathy and around 58 with stable Graves' hyperthyroidism. Whether ophthalmopathy could be predicted prospectively was tested in an independent validation cohort made up of under 20 hyperthyroidism patients plus 17 patients who later progressed to ophthalmopathy. The roughly 99 discovery patients were divided at random into training and test sets in a 7:3 ratio. Thyroid tissue and blood T-cell repertoires from about six Graves' hyperthyroidism patients were also compared in the study. Following sampling, methimazole starting at 30 mg daily was given to hyperthyroidism patients, and high-dose intravenous methylprednisolone was given to ophthalmopathy patients. The paper reports TCR Vbeta CDR3 sequencing of 130 to 150 peripheral blood samples: approximately 41 ophthalmopathy, under 80 hyperthyroidism and around 17 progressor patients.

V is pared back by 8 bases and J by 4 bases, with 12 bases lying between the germline termini. From a lookup of the germline V gene, CDR1 and CDR2 are MRHNA and SNTAGT. Reading from cysteine to phenylalanine, the CDR3 counts 13 amino acids. Only the CDR3 DNA is retained, 39 bases long and in frame from the first base. The paper's findings and limits, for the study overall: A 13 V-J signature model separated ophthalmopathy from stable hyperthyroidism, with about 90% sensitivity and roughly 81% specificity in cross-validation and 80%/75% in testing. Most expanded thyroid clonotypes (frequency above 0.001) were also detected in blood, a finding suggesting that blood repertoires may reflect thyroid immune responses. During validation, the model predicted progression to ophthalmopathy a median of approximately 7 months ahead of onset, with around 65% sensitivity and under 85% specificity. No statistical method was used to fix the sample size in advance, and group allocation was not hidden from the investigators.

Stable Graves' hyperthyroidism was defined as the absence of progression to ophthalmopathy over 18 months of follow-up. Hyperthyroidism patients were aged 18 to 65 years and newly diagnosed, with disease duration of less than 2 months. Patients with uncontrolled infections, other autoimmune diseases, pregnancy or lactation were excluded. Diagnoses were based on clinical symptoms, serum thyroxine and TRAb, thyroid ultrasound and orbital computed tomography. PBMCs were isolated from 8 to 10 ml of fresh peripheral blood by Ficoll-Paque density gradient centrifugation. Trizol reagent was used to extract total RNA, and RNA quality was then checked on an Agilent 2100 Bioanalyzer. TCR beta CDR3 regions were amplified from RNA transcripts. For the first round of RT-PCR on the TCR CDR3, the HTBI primer set was used together with the Qiagen OneStep RT-PCR kit. The libraries were constructed in a second round of multiplex PCR and then size-selected and purified. Paired-end sequencing of the libraries was performed with 100 bp reads on an Illumina HiSeq2000. Regarding the original processing steps: SOAPnuke was used to process the raw data, with reads discarded if the reads contained adapters or uncalled bases, had a mean Phred below 15, or lacked an exact constant-primer or identifier match. COPE v1.2.5 was used to merge high-quality paired reads, and clonotypes were defined as unique nucleotide sequences. MiTCR v1.1 was used to align clonotypes to the IMGT TRBV, TRBD and TRBJ reference segments. The analysis was restricted to V-J combinations with a frequency above 0.0001, which together covered 99.2% of the repertoires. A TCS score was defined as the ratio between F50 (clonal expansion) and ExV (chaos), using BLOSUM62-based TCRdist between CDR3 peptides within each V-J. Welch's t-statistics and random forest reduced roughly 540 V-J features to some 14, which were used in a naive Bayes classifier (R e1071). In TCRdb, the public reads were trimmed at Q25 with fastp and aligned with MiXCR, with productive beta chains retained. Rows matching on CDR3 protein sequence are summarized as one entry with the most common DNA and genes. The V and J calls here are based on TCRdb, not the publication. A total of a few hundred thousand distinct CDR3 sequences appear in this sample, 25% of them only once. Of the sample, about 73% is held by the ten largest clones.

Of note for this clonotype: Its antigen is still unknown. The sample holds no much larger clone one base away, and base qualities are not on file.

This TCR was recovered from a man aged 50 to 59 with Graves' hyperthyroidism. The chain uses TRBV6-4 and TRBJ1-5; 6 matching bases give a weak D call of TRBD1. Sequencing used blood. In nucleotides, the sequence is TGTGCCAGCGGCCCTAGGGGGAATCAGCCCCAGCATTTT. Its translation is CASGPRGNQPQHF.